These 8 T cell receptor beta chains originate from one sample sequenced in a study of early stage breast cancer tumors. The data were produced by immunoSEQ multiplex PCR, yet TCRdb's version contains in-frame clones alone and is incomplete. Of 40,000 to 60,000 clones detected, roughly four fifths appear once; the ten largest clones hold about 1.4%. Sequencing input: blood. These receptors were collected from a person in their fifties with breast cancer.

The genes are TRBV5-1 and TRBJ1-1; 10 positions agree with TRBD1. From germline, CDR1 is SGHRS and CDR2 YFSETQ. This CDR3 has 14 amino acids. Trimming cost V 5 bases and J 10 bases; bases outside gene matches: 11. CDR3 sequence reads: CASSRLGTGDGAFF. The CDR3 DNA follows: TGCGCCAGCAGTCGGCTGGGGACAGGGGATGGAGCTTTCTTT.

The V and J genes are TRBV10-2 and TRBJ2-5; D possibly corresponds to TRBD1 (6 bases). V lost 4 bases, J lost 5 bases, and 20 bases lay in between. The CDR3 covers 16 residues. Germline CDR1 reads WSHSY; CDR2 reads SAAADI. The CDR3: CASSGAGVGVGETQYF. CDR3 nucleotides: TGCGCCAGCAGTGGGGCAGGGGTCGGCGTTGGTGAGACCCAGTACTTC.

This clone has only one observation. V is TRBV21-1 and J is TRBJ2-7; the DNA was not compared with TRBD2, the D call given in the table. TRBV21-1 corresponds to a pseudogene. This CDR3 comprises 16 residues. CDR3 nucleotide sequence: TGTGCCAGCACCTTGGGACTAGTCCGCCAACGCTACGAGCAGTACTTC. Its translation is CASTLGLVRQRYEQYF.

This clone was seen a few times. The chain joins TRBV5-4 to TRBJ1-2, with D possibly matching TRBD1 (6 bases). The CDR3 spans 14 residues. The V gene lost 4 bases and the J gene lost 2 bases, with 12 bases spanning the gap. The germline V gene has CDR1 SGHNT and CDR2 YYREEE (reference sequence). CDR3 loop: CASSTWTENYGYTF. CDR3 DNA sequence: TGTGCCAGCAGCACCTGGACAGAAAACTATGGCTACACCTTC.

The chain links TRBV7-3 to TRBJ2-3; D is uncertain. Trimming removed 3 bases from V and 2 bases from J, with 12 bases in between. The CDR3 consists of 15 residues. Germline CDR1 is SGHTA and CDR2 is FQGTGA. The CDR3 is CASSFWAATTDTQYF. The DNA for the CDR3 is TGTGCCAGCAGCTTCTGGGCGGCAACCACAGATACGCAGTATTTT.

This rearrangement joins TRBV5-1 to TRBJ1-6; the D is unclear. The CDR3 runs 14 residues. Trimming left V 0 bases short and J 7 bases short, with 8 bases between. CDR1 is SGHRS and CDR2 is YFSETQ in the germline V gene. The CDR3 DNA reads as TGCGCCAGCAGCTTGGGGGTCCAAAATTCACCCCTCCACTTT. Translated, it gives CASSLGVQNSPLHF.

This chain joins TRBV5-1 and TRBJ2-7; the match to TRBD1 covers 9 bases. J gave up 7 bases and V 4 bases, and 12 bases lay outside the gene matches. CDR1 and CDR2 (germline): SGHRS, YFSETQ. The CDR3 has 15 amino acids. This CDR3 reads CASSLTGTGWGEQYF. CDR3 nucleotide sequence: TGCGCCAGCAGCCTTACCGGGACAGGGTGGGGGGAGCAGTACTTC.

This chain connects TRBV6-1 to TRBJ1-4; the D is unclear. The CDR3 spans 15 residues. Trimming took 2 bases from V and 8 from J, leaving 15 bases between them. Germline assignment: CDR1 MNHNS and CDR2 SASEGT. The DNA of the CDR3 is TGTGCCAGCAGTGAATTTGGACCCTCGGGGGAAAAACTGTTTTTT. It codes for CASSEFGPSGEKLFF.